The 26 T cell receptor beta chains reported below all come from one sample, sequenced in a study of T-cell reconstitution after alpha-beta-depleted transplantation in children. As it was prepared, the TCRbeta library received unique molecular identifiers. TCRdb reanalysed the PCR reads using MiXCR and keeps one entry per CDR3 protein. The data hold about 600,000 distinct CDR3 sequences, with roughly 13% observed a single time. The specimen was PBMCs, mostly from graft donor cells, collected 360 days after TCRalphabeta/CD19-depleted stem cell transplant. The receptor set was obtained from a male patient younger than 18 who had a stem cell transplant for acute myeloid leukemia, so the T cells may come from the graft donor.

This clonotype has a handful of counts. The V call is TRBV19, the J call TRBJ2-6; 7 nucleotides agree with TRBD1. Germline trimming cut 3 bases from V and 4 bases from J; bases unmatched to any gene: 0. The CDR3 covers 14 residues. The germline V gene has CDR1 LNHDA and CDR2 SQIVND (reference sequence). In nucleotides, the CDR3 is TGTGCCAGTAGTATGGGACAGGGGGCCAACGTCCTGACTTTC. It encodes CASSMGQGANVLTF. The full variable domain, rest sourced from reference TRBV19 and TRBJ2-6, is DGGITQSPKYLFRKEGQNVTLSCEQNLNHDAMYWYRQDPGQGLRLIYYSQIVNDFQKGDIAEGYSVSREKKESFPLTVTSAQKNPTAFYLCASSMGQGANVLTFGAGSRLTVL.

This clonotype has just a few counts. The V call is TRBV9, the J call TRBJ2-7, with 11 bases that match TRBD2. The V gene's germline CDR1 is SGDLS and CDR2 YYNGEE. The CDR3 covers 18 residues. V lost 1 base, J lost 3 bases, and 12 bases stayed unmatched. The CDR3 protein is CASSVSLSTSGVDYEQYF. The CDR3 region has the DNA TGTGCCAGCAGCGTATCTCTTTCGACTAGCGGGGTTGACTACGAGCAGTACTTC.

This clonotype was seen only a few times. The rearrangement uses TRBV4-3 and TRBJ2-7; D is ambiguous. Trimming pared 6 bases from V and 0 bases from J, leaving 12 bases between. The germline CDR1 and CDR2 sequences are LGHNA and YSLEER. The CDR3 runs 14 residues. CDR3 bases: TGCGCCAGCAGTAGGGCGGAGAGCTCCTACGAGCAGTACTTC. Protein product: CASSRAESSYEQYF.

This clonotype was picked up a small number of times. The V call is TRBV12-3 or TRBV12-4, the J call TRBJ2-2; TRBD2 aligns across 7 bases. The CDR3 runs 15 residues. V was clipped by 6 bases and J by 6 bases; unmatched bases: 10. For the CDR3, the DNA is TGTGCCAGCAGCCCCCGGGAGGACCTCGCCGGGGAGCTGTTTTTT. Encoded protein: CASSPREDLAGELFF.

The chain employs TRBV29-1 and TRBJ2-5; D is perhaps TRBD1 (5 bases). The CDR3 is 12 residues long. CDR1 and CDR2 (germline): SQVTM, ANQGSEA. Trimming stripped 8 bases from V and 1 base from J, with 11 bases between. The CDR3 region has the DNA TGCAGCACAGGTCAGACCCAAGAGACCCAGTACTTC. It translates to CSTGQTQETQYF.

At least ten counts were recorded for this clonotype. This chain joins TRBV12-3 or TRBV12-4 and TRBJ2-1; weak D call: TRBD2 (7 bases). V was trimmed by 6 bases and J by 5 bases, leaving 20 bases between them. This CDR3 has 16 residues. The CDR3 sequence is CASSPGGGQADNEQFF. In DNA form, the CDR3 reads TGTGCCAGCAGCCCTGGGGGGGGCCAGGCGGACAATGAGCAGTTCTTC.

The rearrangement uses TRBV27 and TRBJ2-2; no definite D call. Germline values: CDR1 MNHEY, CDR2 SMNVEV (reference sequence). With 0 bases removed from V and 11 bases from J, the gap between germline ends came to 19 bases. The CDR3 consists of 16 residues. The CDR3 region is CASSLSMAGSPVELFF. CDR3 nucleotides: TGTGCCAGCAGTTTATCGATGGCAGGTTCACCGGTAGAGCTGTTTTTT.

This clonotype showed up many times. The chain combines TRBV29-1 with TRBJ2-1; tentatively, D is TRBD2 (6 bases). This CDR3 is 12 amino acids long. Germline loops: CDR1 SQVTM, CDR2 ANQGSEA. The germline V and J ends were trimmed by 0 bases and 8 bases, with 8 bases remaining between them. CDR3 protein: CSVEESGDEQFF. CDR3 nucleotide sequence: TGCAGCGTTGAAGAGTCGGGGGATGAGCAGTTCTTC.

The rearrangement joins TRBV12-3 or TRBV12-4 to TRBJ2-5, with 16 positions matching TRBD2. The CDR3 totals 17 residues. The V segment lost 6 bases and the J segment 7 bases; nucleotides outside the gene matches: 11. CDR3: CASRASGTSGRGGTQYF. The DNA of the CDR3 is TGTGCCAGCAGGGCCTCCGGGACTAGCGGGAGGGGTGGGACCCAGTACTTC.

J is TRBJ2-3 and V is TRBV7-2; D uncertain. The germline V gene encodes CDR1 SGHTA and CDR2 FQGNSA. Trimming pared 2 bases from V and 8 bases from J, leaving 2 bases between. The CDR3 extends over 10 amino acids. The CDR3: CASSLFTQYF. CDR3 DNA sequence: TGTGCCAGCAGCTTATTTACGCAGTATTTT.

V usage is TRBV29-1 and J usage is TRBJ2-7; TRBD2 might be the D (5 bases). V gave up 7 bases and J gave up 3 bases, with 13 bases separating them. The germline V gene encodes CDR1 SQVTM and CDR2 ANQGSEA. The CDR3 covers 12 residues. The CDR3 region has the DNA TGCAGCGCCGAGGGCCCCGACTACGAGCAGTACTTC. Residues: CSAEGPDYEQYF.

This clonotype has at least ten counts. The chain uses TRBV28 and TRBJ2-1; TRBD2 agrees at 9 bases. The CDR3 totals 13 residues. Germline-derived CDR1 and CDR2 are MDHEN and SYDVKM. V was pared by 8 bases and J by 11 bases, with 10 bases of the junction left unmatched. CDR3 DNA: TGTGCCAGCGTTTTAGCGGGAGCTACAAAGCAGTTCTTC. It translates to CASVLAGATKQFF. The full variable domain, with the rest looked up from reference TRBV28 and TRBJ2-1, is DVKVTQSSRYLVKRTGEKVFLECVQDMDHENMFWYRQDPGLGLRLIYFSYDVKMKEKGDIPEGYSVSREKKERFSLILESASTNQTSMYLCASVLAGATKQFFGPGTRLTVL.

The chain couples TRBV7-3 to TRBJ2-5; D gene uncertain. Trimming removed 5 bases from V and 1 base from J, with 14 bases in between. The germline V gene has CDR1 SGHTA and CDR2 FQGTGA. CDR3 size: 15 residues. In DNA form, the CDR3 reads TGTGCCAGCAGCCCCACGGAAGGATTCCAAGAGACCCAGTACTTC. It is translated as CASSPTEGFQETQYF.

The rearrangement uses TRBV29-1 and TRBJ2-7; tentatively, D is TRBD2 (5 bases). V gave up 2 bases and J gave up 5 bases, with 7 bases separating them. The CDR3 has 11 amino acids. Germline values: CDR1 SQVTM, CDR2 ANQGSEA. In DNA form, the CDR3 reads TGCAGCGTTGAACGGAGGAACGAGCAGTACTTC. Encoded protein: CSVERRNEQYF.

The table lists this clonotype with a few counts. The chain links TRBV27 to TRBJ2-1; possible D gene TRBD1, 6 bases. V was trimmed by 3 bases and J by 6 bases, leaving 12 bases between them. CDR1 and CDR2 (germline): MNHEY, SMNVEV (reference sequence). The CDR3 has 14 residues. CDR3 coding DNA: TGTGCCAGCAGTTTCGCCAACAGGGCCAATGAGCAGTTCTTC. This encodes CASSFANRANEQFF.

This rearrangement joins TRBV29-1 to TRBJ2-7, with TRBD1 matching over 7 bases. After removal of 5 bases from V and 2 bases from J, the junction contained 6 bases not matched to a gene. This CDR3 contains 13 residues. CDR1 is SQVTM and CDR2 is ANQGSEA in the germline V gene. The CDR3 sequence: CSVLRQGAYEQYF. The CDR3 region has the DNA TGCAGCGTTCTACGACAGGGCGCCTACGAGCAGTACTTC.

This clonotype was seen repeatedly, ten times or more. The genes are TRBV24-1 and TRBJ2-1; perhaps D is TRBD1 or TRBD2 (5 bases each). CDR1 and CDR2 (germline): KGHDR, SFDVKD. The CDR3 sequence is 14 residues long. V lost 7 bases to trimming and J lost 0 bases, with 9 bases between them. CDR3 DNA: TGTGCCACCAGGAAGGGACCCTCCTACAATGAGCAGTTCTTC. It codes for CATRKGPSYNEQFF.

This chain uses TRBV25-1 with TRBJ2-1; the match to TRBD2 covers 10 bases. Germline CDR1 and CDR2: MGHDK and SYGVNS. V lost 6 bases and J lost 0; bases outside the gene matches: 20. This CDR3 contains 21 residues. The DNA for the CDR3 is TGTGCCAGCAGCCTTTCCTACAGCGGGAGGGCCAATTTGAGCTCCTACAATGAGCAGTTCTTC. Amino acids: CASSLSYSGRANLSSYNEQFF.

The rearrangement joins TRBV9 to TRBJ2-2; D may be TRBD1 (5 bases). There are 16 residues in the CDR3. The germline V gene has CDR1 SGDLS and CDR2 YYNGEE. V lost 5 bases to trimming and J lost 4 bases, with 18 bases between them. CDR3: CASRGKDTGGTGELFF. CDR3 nucleotides: TGTGCCAGCAGGGGAAAGGACACCGGCGGCACCGGGGAGCTGTTTTTT. Filled out from reference TRBV9 and TRBJ2-2, the complete variable domain reads DSGVTQTPKHLITATGQRVTLRCSPRSGDLSVYWYQQSLDQGLQFLIQYYNGEERAKGNILERFSAQQFPDLHSELNLSSLELGDSALYFCASRGKDTGGTGELFFGEGSRLTVL.

A few counts support this clonotype. The genes are TRBV20-1 and TRBJ2-1, with D tentatively TRBD2 (6 bases). Germline lookup yields CDR1 DFQATT and CDR2 SNEGSKA (reference sequence). The CDR3 has 15 residues. V lost 5 bases and J lost 9, with 23 bases in between. The DNA for the CDR3 is TGCAGTGCTGGAAAACAAGGGCCGACGGAGGGTGAGCAGTTCTTC. It specifies CSAGKQGPTEGEQFF.

V is TRBV7-3 and J is TRBJ2-1; possibly TRBD1 for D (6 bases). V was pared by 3 bases and J by 7 bases, with 16 bases between. The CDR3 sequence is 15 residues long. Per germline, CDR1 SGHTA and CDR2 FQGTGA. The CDR3, as DNA: TGTGCCAGCAGCTTTATGGGGGCCTTGGGTAATGAGCAGTTCTTC. This sequence encodes CASSFMGALGNEQFF.

This clonotype came up many times. J is TRBJ1-5 and V is TRBV10-3; D remains ambiguous. The CDR3 runs 13 residues. V was clipped by 2 bases and J by 5 bases, with 7 bases between them. The germline V gene has CDR1 ENHRY and CDR2 SYGVKD. CDR3 sequence: CAISEGPYQPQHF. CDR3 nucleotide sequence: TGTGCCATCAGTGAGGGACCTTATCAGCCCCAGCATTTT.

This clonotype came up many times. This chain uses TRBV15 with TRBJ2-1; 7 bases are shared with TRBD2. Trimming removed 6 bases from V and 3 bases from J; junction bases left unmatched: 5. Germline V gene data show CDR1 as LNHNV and CDR2 as YYDKDF (reference sequence). The CDR3 spans 14 residues. For the CDR3, the DNA is TGTGCCACCAGAGCCCTAGCGGACTACAATGAGCAGTTCTTC. Translated: CATRALADYNEQFF.

In its sample, this clonotype was seen a few times. The V gene is TRBV15, the J gene TRBJ2-7; 7 nucleotides match TRBD2. Unmatched junction bases numbered 4, after V lost 3 bases and J lost 2 bases. This CDR3 comprises 14 residues. Germline CDR1 and CDR2: LNHNV and YYDKDF (reference sequence). The CDR3 protein is CATSRPGGPYEQYF. The CDR3 DNA reads TGTGCCACCAGCAGGCCGGGAGGCCCCTACGAGCAGTACTTC.

A few counts support this clonotype. The CDR3 reads CSASRQHTSTDTQYF. CDR3 DNA sequence: TGCAGTGCTTCAAGACAGCATACTAGCACAGATACGCAGTATTTT. V gene TRBV20-1 combines with J gene TRBJ2-3; weak D call: TRBD1 (5 bases). The CDR3 length is 15 residues. Trimming removed 5 bases from V and 0 bases from J, with 15 bases in between. Germline CDR1 reads DFQATT; CDR2 reads SNEGSKA (reference sequence).

J is TRBJ2-1 and V is TRBV6-4; the D call may be TRBD1 or TRBD2 (5 bases each). CDR1 is MRHNA and CDR2 is SNTAGT in the germline V gene. Between the trimmed V and J ends, which lost 4 bases and 5 bases, there was a span of 15 bases. The CDR3 totals 15 residues. The chain's CDR3 is CASSARTWGHNEQFF. The CDR3, as DNA: TGTGCCAGCAGTGCCCGGACATGGGGACACAATGAGCAGTTCTTC.